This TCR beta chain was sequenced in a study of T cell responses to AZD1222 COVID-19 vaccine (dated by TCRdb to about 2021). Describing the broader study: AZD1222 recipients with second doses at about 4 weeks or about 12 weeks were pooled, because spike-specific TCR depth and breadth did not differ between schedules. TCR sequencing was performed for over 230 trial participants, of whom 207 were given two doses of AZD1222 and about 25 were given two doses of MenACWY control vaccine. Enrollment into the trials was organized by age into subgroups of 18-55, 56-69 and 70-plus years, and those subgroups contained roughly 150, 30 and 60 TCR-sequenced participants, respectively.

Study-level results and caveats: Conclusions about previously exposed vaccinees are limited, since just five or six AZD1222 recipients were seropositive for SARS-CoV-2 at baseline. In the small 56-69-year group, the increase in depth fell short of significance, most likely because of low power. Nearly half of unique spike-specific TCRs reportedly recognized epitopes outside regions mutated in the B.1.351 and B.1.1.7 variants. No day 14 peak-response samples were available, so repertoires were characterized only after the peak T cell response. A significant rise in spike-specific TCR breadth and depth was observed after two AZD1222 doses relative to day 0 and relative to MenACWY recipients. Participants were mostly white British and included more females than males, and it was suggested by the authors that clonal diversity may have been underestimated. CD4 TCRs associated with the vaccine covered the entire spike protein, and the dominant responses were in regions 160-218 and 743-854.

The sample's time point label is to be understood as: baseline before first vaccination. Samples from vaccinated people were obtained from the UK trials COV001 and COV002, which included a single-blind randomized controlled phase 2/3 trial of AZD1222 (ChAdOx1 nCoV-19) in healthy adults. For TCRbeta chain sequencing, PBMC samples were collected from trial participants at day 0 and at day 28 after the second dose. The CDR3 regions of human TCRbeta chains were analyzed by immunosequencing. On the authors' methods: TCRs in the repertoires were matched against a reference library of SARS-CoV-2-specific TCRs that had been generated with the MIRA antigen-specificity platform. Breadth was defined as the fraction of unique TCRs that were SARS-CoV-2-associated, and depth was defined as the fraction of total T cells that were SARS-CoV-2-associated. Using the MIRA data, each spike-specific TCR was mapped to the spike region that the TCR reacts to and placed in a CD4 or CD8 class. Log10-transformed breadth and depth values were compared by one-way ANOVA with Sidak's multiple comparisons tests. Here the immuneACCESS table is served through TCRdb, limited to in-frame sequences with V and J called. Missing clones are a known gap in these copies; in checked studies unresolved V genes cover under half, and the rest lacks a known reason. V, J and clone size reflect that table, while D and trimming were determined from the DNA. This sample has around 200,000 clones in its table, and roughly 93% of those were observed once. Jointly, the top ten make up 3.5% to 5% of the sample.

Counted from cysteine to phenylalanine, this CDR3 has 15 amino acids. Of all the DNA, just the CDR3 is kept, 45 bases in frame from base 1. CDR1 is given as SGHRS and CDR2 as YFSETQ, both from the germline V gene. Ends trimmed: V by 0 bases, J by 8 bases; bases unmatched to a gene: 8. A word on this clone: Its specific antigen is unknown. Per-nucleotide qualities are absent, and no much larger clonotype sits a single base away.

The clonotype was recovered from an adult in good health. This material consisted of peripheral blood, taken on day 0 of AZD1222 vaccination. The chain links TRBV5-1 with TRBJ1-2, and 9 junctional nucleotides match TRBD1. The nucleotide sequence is TGCGCCAGCAGCTTGGCCTGGGACAGGGTAGGCGGCTACACCTTC. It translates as CASSLAWDRVGGYTF.